A selection of T cell receptor beta chains follows, all from one sample in a study of T cell responses to AZD1222 COVID-19 vaccine. This table comes from immunoSEQ multiplex PCR, and its TCRdb copy is limited to in-frame clones, with some not included. The sample consists of approximately 70,000 clones, roughly 75% of them appearing once. The sample was peripheral blood, taken 28 days after the second AZD1222 dose. These receptor sequences come from an adult who received the AZD1222 COVID-19 vaccine. CDR3s leave out the opening cysteine and the closing phenylalanine or tryptophan. The order of the fields is V gene, D gene, CDR3 protein. The D gene is left open where the match is weak.

V: TRBV15
D: .
CDR3: ATSRATGPQH

V: TRBV19
D: .
CDR3: ASSGGQLSTDTQY

V: TRBV2
D: .
CDR3: ASSELGGLTEAF

V: TRBV9
D: .
CDR3: ASSPGGGSYEQY

V: TRBV6-5
D: .
CDR3: ASQSGNTGELF

V: TRBV5-5
D: .
CDR3: ASSLVRTDYGLF

V: TRBV6-5
D: .
CDR3: ASRVQEGEQF

V: TRBV19
D: .
CDR3: ASSIVKGTDTQY

V: TRBV3-1/TRBV3-2
D: .
CDR3: ASSQEVPARGAQY

V: TRBV24-1
D: .
CDR3: ATRGSGGVGGYGYT

V: TRBV5-4
D: TRBD1
CDR3: ASSSIGQGFYEQY

V: TRBV18
D: TRBD1
CDR3: ASQGQGGPYGYT

V: TRBV30
D: .
CDR3: AWSVAGLGNSPLH

V: TRBV18
D: .
CDR3: ASSPKSAPYEQY

V: TRBV4-1
D: TRBD2
CDR3: ASSQGEVAGGKETQY

V: TRBV5-6
D: .
CDR3: ASSLDHRSSGNTIY

V: TRBV2
D: TRBD2
CDR3: ASGQRGLGDTQY

V: TRBV7-9
D: .
CDR3: ASSPPNTEAF

V: TRBV28
D: TRBD1
CDR3: ASGGTGLYNEQF

V: TRBV29-1
D: .
CDR3: SVVDGRLEY

V: TRBV11-3
D: .
CDR3: ASSLVANTGELF

V: TRBV5-1
D: .
CDR3: ASSLRGDTGELF

V: TRBV30
D: .
CDR3: AWSVIREKLF

V: TRBV19
D: .
CDR3: AIEGITGELF

V: TRBV5-1
D: TRBD2
CDR3: ASSPYSGDTYEQY

V: TRBV30
D: TRBD1
CDR3: AWTKTGDYTDTQY

V: TRBV29-1
D: TRBD1
CDR3: SVGGTGVSDTQY

V: TRBV6-5
D: .
CDR3: ASSLGTFGYT

V: TRBV6-1
D: .
CDR3: ASSGGQISSYNSPLH

V: TRBV28
D: .
CDR3: ASSSLWTDPYGYT

V: TRBV28
D: TRBD1
CDR3: ASSLAGGGNTIY

V: TRBV9
D: .
CDR3: ASSVGTSETNEKLF

V: TRBV29-1
D: TRBD1
CDR3: SVDSDGDSEKLF

V: TRBV7-2
D: .
CDR3: ASSLVGRAIGELF

V: TRBV7-2
D: TRBD2
CDR3: ASSLRLADYNEQF

V: TRBV2
D: .
CDR3: ASSEARQNYGYT

V: TRBV10-1
D: TRBD1
CDR3: ASSEIGTGYNEQF

V: TRBV3-1/TRBV3-2
D: .
CDR3: ASSQEPGNGGPTY

V: TRBV27
D: TRBD1
CDR3: ASRAPGGWAGELF

V: TRBV5-5
D: TRBD2
CDR3: ASSTTSLTEQF

V: TRBV2
D: TRBD1
CDR3: ASSEWTGAGNTIY

V: TRBV5-1
D: TRBD1
CDR3: ASTSGGGHTEAF

V: TRBV6-5
D: TRBD1
CDR3: ASSYSGQGVGELF

V: TRBV6-5
D: TRBD1
CDR3: ASSPGTEFARF

V: TRBV10-2
D: TRBD1
CDR3: ASSVGQGHYEQY

V: TRBV5-5
D: .
CDR3: ASSQPGGANNEQF

V: TRBV18
D: .
CDR3: ASSPLEEDTQY

V: TRBV7-8
D: TRBD1
CDR3: ASSLATGSSNQPQH

V: TRBV30
D: TRBD1
CDR3: ACTRDRGWQPQH

V: TRBV29-1
D: .
CDR3: SAARGLASSTDTQY

V: TRBV28
D: TRBD2
CDR3: ASSPGLALYQETQY

V: TRBV11-2
D: .
CDR3: ASSSIKRLPPDTQY

V: TRBV19
D: TRBD1
CDR3: ASSIRGGTGYYEQY

V: TRBV6-1
D: TRBD1
CDR3: ASNEPGQRTQY

V: TRBV21-1
D: .
CDR3: ASSGLTGSCAPPGFSGNTIY